Each of the 4 T cell receptor beta chains below was sequenced from the same sample in a study of cytomegalovirus exposure and HLA in healthy donors. This PCR relied on a set of 60 Vbeta primers and 13 Jbeta primers. The assay was immunoSEQ multiplex PCR, and TCRdb's table has in-frame clones only and misses some. The sample records under 140,000 clones, 65% to 80% being singletons. Input material: PBMCs. The source is a man aged 30 to 45 in good health and CMV-seropositive.

The V and J genes are TRBV20-1 and TRBJ2-1; no clear D gene. The CDR3 runs to 11 residues. Deletions cut 7 bases from V and 5 bases from J, with 9 bases between. Germline CDR1 and CDR2: DFQATT and SNEGSKA (reference sequence). In nucleotides, the CDR3 is TGCAGTGGATGGCACGACAATGAGCAGTTCTTC. It yields the protein CSGWHDNEQFF.

This chain uses TRBV19 with TRBJ1-1, with no clear D. The germline V gene has CDR1 LNHDA and CDR2 SQIVND (reference sequence). The ends were cut back, 3 bases at V and 6 bases at J, with 11 bases in the middle. The length of the CDR3 is 13 residues. CDR3 nucleotides: TGTGCCAGTAGTATTACCGGGTTGGCTGAAGCTTTCTTT. Its translation is CASSITGLAEAFF.

This rearrangement joins TRBV14 to TRBJ1-1, with 8 nucleotides matching TRBD1. This CDR3 contains 14 residues. CDR1 is SGHDN and CDR2 is FVKESK in the germline V gene. V shed 4 bases and J 4 bases; nucleotides not matched to a gene: 5. CDR3 region: CASSPLTGGTEAFF. CDR3 nucleotide sequence: TGTGCCAGCAGCCCCCTCACAGGGGGCACTGAAGCTTTCTTT.

The rearrangement joins TRBV19 to TRBJ2-7; 10 nucleotides agree with TRBD2. This CDR3 comprises 14 residues. V shed 6 bases, J shed 2 bases, and the junction held 4 bases outside the gene matches. Germline assignment: CDR1 LNHDA and CDR2 SQIVND (reference sequence). CDR3 coding DNA: TGTGCCAGTAGCGGACTAGCGGAGCCCTACGAGCAGTACTTC. It codes for CASSGLAEPYEQYF.